These T cell receptor beta chains were read from a single sample in a study of T cells in Graves' hyperthyroidism and ophthalmopathy. TCRdb ran MiXCR on the multiplex PCR reads and lists one entry per CDR3 protein. The table records some 250,000 distinct CDR3 sequences, about 15% of them present only once. Sample: blood. Source of these receptors: a woman between 40 and 50 years old with Graves' hyperthyroidism that later progressed to Graves' ophthalmopathy. Both conserved end residues are trimmed from each CDR3.

TRBV11-2	11	ASSSWTGETQY
TRBV10-3	14	AISGDTSLWNTEAF
TRBV5-6	13	ASSWGTVRNNEQF
TRBV30	9	AWSVGPEAF
TRBV3-1	15	ASSQGTGTGGGETQY
TRBV28	13	ASIPYSGAYNEQF
TRBV6-1	11	ASSWDRGREQF
TRBV18	15	ASSPRQGDYSDNEQF
TRBV7-2	14	ASSLVAGSSNQPQH
TRBV2	14	ASTDGGTGGKDGYT
TRBV25-1	12	ASSVGHSTDTQY
TRBV12-3/TRBV12-4	10	ASSDSDYGYT
TRBV10-2	10	ASSDRAGPLH
TRBV19	12	ASSHVTDSYEQY
TRBV28	14	ASSRTSGQLSYEQY
TRBV3-1	15	ASSQGIRGRPTDTQY
TRBV11-2	10	ASSSWEDTQY
TRBV5-1	10	ASSFRGQAQY
TRBV27	18	ASSLPTRGLAGELVETQY
TRBV6-1	13	ASSENPGQAYEQY
TRBV5-1	14	ASSLDGTPFLYEQY
TRBV19	8	ASKGWGYT
TRBV5-1	12	ASSLGQGLDEQF
TRBV11-2	15	ASSLGTGSSYNSPLH
TRBV28	13	ASSPTGPSSYEQY
TRBV6-1	15	ASGGLAGGPGSYEQY
TRBV7-9	14	ASSSWGGDFWNEQF
TRBV19	15	ASSPPGQSISYNEQF
TRBV24-1	13	ATSLLAGGPDEQF
TRBV19	14	ASSTPASAQVDTQY
TRBV11-2	13	ASSSPMLAGSEQF
TRBV12-3/TRBV12-4	12	ASSLGARGEKLF
TRBV29-1	10	SVGQGTGELF
TRBV19	9	ASSKTNVRF
TRBV6-1	12	ASTPDLAGNTIY
TRBV11-2	14	ARSSTGLQGFNEQF
TRBV28	14	ASSFAGTSGTGELF
TRBV3-1	14	ASSQNPLFNTDTQY
TRBV30	14	AWRGGTSGNYNEQF
TRBV28	14	ASSLVTGGSNQPQH
TRBV28	14	ASSLPGPLAGNTIY
TRBV5-8	14	ASSLGLAGGVGAQY
TRBV27	17	ASSLAPGLAGGSTDTQY
TRBV7-2	16	ASRSSKTAERGLYGYT
TRBV10-3	12	AISAWEANTEAF
TRBV13	11	ASSWARNQPQH